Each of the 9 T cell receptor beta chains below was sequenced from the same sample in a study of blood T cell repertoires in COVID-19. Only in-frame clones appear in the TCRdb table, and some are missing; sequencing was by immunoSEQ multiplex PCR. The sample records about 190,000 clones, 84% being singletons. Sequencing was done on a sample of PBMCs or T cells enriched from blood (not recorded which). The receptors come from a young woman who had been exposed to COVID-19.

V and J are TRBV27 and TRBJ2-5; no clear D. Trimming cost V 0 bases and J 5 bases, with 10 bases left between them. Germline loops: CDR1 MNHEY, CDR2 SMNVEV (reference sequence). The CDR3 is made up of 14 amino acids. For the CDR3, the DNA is TGTGCCAGCAGTTTATCGAGAGTCTCTGAGACCCAGTACTTC. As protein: CASSLSRVSETQYF.

The chain's CDR3 is CASVGTGVGGYTF. The CDR3, as DNA: TGTGCCTCCGTCGGGACAGGGGTTGGCGGCTACACCTTC. The chain recombines TRBV6-5 with TRBJ1-2, with 10 positions matching TRBD1. This CDR3 has 13 residues. Germline loops: CDR1 MNHEY, CDR2 SVGAGI. V trimming: 11 bases; J trimming: 8 bases; junction bases outside the gene matches: 11.

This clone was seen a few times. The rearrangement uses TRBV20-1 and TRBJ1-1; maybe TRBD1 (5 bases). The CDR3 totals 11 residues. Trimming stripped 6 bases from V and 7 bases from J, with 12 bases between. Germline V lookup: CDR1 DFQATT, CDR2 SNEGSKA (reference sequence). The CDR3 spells CSATRADEAFF. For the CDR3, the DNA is TGCAGTGCCACCAGGGCGGATGAAGCTTTCTTT.

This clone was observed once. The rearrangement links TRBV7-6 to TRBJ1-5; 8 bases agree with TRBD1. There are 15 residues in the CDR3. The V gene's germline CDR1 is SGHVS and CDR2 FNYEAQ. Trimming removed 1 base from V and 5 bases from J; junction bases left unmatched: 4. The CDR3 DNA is TGTGCCAGCAGCTTAGGGGCAGGGGGCGATCAGCCCCAGCATTTT. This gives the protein CASSLGAGGDQPQHF. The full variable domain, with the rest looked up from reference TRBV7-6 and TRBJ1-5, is GAGVSQSPRYKVTKRGQDVALRCDPISGHVSLYWYRQALGQGPEFLTYFNYEAQQDKSGLPNDRFSAERPEGSISTLTIQRTEQRDSAMYRCASSLGAGGDQPQHFGDGTRLSIL.

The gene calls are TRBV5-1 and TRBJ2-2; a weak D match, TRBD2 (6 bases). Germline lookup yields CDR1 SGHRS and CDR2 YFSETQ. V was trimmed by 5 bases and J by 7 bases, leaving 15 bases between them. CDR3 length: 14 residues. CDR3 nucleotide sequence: TGCGCCAGCAGGGTACTAGCCCACGGCGGGGAGCTGTTTTTT. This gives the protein CASRVLAHGGELFF.

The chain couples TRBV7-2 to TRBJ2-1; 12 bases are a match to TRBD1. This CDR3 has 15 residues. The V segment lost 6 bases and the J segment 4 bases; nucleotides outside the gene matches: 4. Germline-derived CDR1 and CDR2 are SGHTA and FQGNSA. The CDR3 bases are TGTGCCAGCAGTTGGGGACAGGGGGCGTACAATGAGCAGTTCTTC. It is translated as CASSWGQGAYNEQFF.

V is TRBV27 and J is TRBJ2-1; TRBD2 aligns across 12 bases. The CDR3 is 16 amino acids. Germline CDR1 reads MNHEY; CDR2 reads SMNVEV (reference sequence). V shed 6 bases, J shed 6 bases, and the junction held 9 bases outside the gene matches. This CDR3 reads CASSPGLAGGLNEQFF. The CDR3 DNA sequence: TGTGCCAGCAGCCCAGGGCTAGCGGGGGGGCTCAATGAGCAGTTCTTC.

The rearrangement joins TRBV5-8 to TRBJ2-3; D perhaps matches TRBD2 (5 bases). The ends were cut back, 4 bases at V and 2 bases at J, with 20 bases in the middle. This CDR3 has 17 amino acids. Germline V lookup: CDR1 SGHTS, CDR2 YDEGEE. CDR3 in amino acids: CASSNLAGEIFTDTQYF. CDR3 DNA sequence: TGTGCCAGCAGCAACTTGGCCGGGGAGATTTTCACAGATACGCAGTATTTT.

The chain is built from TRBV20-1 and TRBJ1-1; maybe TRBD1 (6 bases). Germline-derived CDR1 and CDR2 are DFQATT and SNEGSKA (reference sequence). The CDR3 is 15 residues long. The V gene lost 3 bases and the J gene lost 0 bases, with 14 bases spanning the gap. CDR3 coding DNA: TGCAGTGCTAGTATTCCGGGACACATGAACACTGAAGCTTTCTTT. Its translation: CSASIPGHMNTEAFF.